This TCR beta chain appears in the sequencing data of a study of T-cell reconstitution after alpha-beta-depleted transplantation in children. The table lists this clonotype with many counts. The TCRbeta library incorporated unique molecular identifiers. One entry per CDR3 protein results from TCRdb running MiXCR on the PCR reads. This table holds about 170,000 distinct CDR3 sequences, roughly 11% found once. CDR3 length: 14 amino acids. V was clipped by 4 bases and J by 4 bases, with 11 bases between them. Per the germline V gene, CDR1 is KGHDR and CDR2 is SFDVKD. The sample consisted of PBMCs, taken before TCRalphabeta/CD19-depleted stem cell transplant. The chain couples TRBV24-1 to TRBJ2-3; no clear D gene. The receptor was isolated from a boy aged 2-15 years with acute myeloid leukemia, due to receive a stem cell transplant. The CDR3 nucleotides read TGTGCCACCAGTGACTCCGGTCACTCAGATACGCAGTATTTT. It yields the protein CATSDSGHSDTQYF.